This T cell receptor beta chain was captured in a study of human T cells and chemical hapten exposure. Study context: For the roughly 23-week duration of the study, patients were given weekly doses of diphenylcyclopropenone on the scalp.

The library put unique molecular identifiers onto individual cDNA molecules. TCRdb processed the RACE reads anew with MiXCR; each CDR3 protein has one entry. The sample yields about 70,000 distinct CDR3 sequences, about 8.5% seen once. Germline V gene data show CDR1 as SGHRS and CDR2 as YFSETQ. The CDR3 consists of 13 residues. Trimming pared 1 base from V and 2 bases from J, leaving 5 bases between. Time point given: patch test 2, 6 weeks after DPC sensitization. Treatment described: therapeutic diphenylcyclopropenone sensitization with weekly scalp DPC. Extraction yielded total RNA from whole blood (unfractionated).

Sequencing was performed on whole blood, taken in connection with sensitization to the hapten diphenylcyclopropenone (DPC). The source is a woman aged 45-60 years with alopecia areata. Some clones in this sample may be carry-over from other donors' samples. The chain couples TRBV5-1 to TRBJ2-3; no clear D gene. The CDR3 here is CASSLTVTDTQYF. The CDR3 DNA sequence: TGCGCCAGCAGCTTGACAGTCACAGATACGCAGTATTTT.